This T cell receptor beta chain derives from a study of cytomegalovirus exposure and HLA in healthy donors. PCR used 60 Vbeta primers and 13 Jbeta primers. Sequenced by immunoSEQ multiplex PCR; TCRdb stores in-frame clones only, minus some. The data hold more than 150,000 clones, with 81% observed a single time. V dropped 4 bases and J dropped 4; count of bases not matched to a gene: 8. From germline, CDR1 is MGHRA and CDR2 YSYEKL. This CDR3 is 16 amino acids long. The sample taken for sequencing was PBMCs. The chain combines TRBV4-1 with TRBJ2-5; 11 nucleotides match TRBD2. This receptor was identified in a man aged 45-60 years in good health and CMV-seronegative. The CDR3 reads CASSRLLAGVGETQYF. CDR3 sequence (DNA): TGCGCCAGCAGCCGGTTACTAGCGGGGGTAGGAGAGACCCAGTACTTC.